This T cell receptor beta chain comes out of a study of blood T cell repertoires in COVID-19. Across the whole study: The origin of the acute and convalescent COVID-19 samples was the United States, Italy and Spain.

Sequencing was performed with immunoSEQ multiplex PCR; in TCRdb, only in-frame clones are kept and a portion is missing. The sample has almost 85,000 clones, about 89% seen once. V dropped 3 bases and J dropped 0 bases, with 6 bases sitting between them. The CDR3 spans 14 residues. CDR1 and CDR2 from the germline V gene are SGHKS and YYEKEE (reference sequence). V is TRBV5-5 and J is TRBJ2-2; D gene unclear. The sequencing sample was made of PBMCs or T cells enriched from blood (not recorded which). This clonotype was obtained from a woman between 45 and 60 years old with acute COVID-19. In nucleotides, the CDR3 is TGTGCCAGCAGCTCCCACACGAACACCGGGGAGCTGTTTTTT. Protein: CASSSHTNTGELFF.